This T cell receptor beta chain originates from a study of T cells after yellow fever vaccination. Trimming took 0 bases from V and 0 from J, leaving 21 bases between them. Germline V gene sequence: CDR1 LGHNA, CDR2 YSLEER. The CDR3 spans 20 residues. There are many counts of this clonotype. TCRdb fed the 5' RACE reads into MiXCR, producing one record per CDR3 protein. The repertoire consists of about 300,000 distinct CDR3 sequences, with around 7% occurring once and the leading ten covering 15% to 20%. This sequence originates from a man younger than 30 who received the YFV17D yellow fever vaccine. This rearrangement joins TRBV4-3 to TRBJ2-1; no clear D. The sample consisted of PBMCs, taken roughly 47 days after the first yellow fever vaccination. The CDR3 nucleotides read TGCGCCAGCAGCCAAGAATTGGCACCGTTCCGCCCCAGCTCCTACAATGAGCAGTTCTTC. Amino acids: CASSQELAPFRPSSYNEQFF.